This TCR beta chain originates from a study of blood T cell repertoires in COVID-19. Study information: Samples taken during acute and convalescent COVID-19 were collected in the United States, Italy and Spain. Nucleic acid was either cDNA or gDNA, and it came from T cells, B-cell-depleted T cells, or PBMCs.

The data were produced by immunoSEQ multiplex PCR, yet TCRdb's version contains in-frame clones alone and is incomplete. The sample comprises 150,000 to 180,000 clones, about 80% of which are singletons, and 25% to 30% rests with the top ten. The CDR3 runs 15 residues. Germline V lookup: CDR1 SGDLS, CDR2 YYNGEE. J gave up 7 bases and V 3 bases, and 8 bases lay outside the gene matches. The receptor comes from a woman aged 60-70 years with acute or convalescent COVID-19. The chain combines TRBV9 with TRBJ1-3; 9 bases line up with TRBD1. Specimen: peripheral blood. The CDR3 protein is CASSAGQGGPNTIYF. In DNA, the CDR3 is TGTGCCAGCAGCGCGGGACAGGGTGGTCCGAACACCATATATTTT.